Below, 23 T cell receptor beta chains from the same sample are listed, as sequenced in a study of neurological immune-mediated disorders. TCRdb reanalysed the 5' RACE reads using MiXCR and keeps one entry per CDR3 protein. The table includes roughly 25,000 distinct CDR3 sequences, about 12% detected once. Time point specified: technical triplicate 1. Sequences were obtained from CD4+ T cells from blood. These TCRs come from a female donor with HTLV-1-associated myelopathy (HAM/TSP).

This clonotype was observed at least ten times. The chain recombines TRBV7-9 with TRBJ2-3, with 10 bases that match TRBD1. Losses at the gene ends were 3 bases for V and 6 bases for J; bases not matched to a gene: 12. The CDR3 is 17 residues long. Looked up from germline, CDR1 is SEHNR and CDR2 is FQNEAQ (reference sequence). In DNA, the CDR3 is TGTGCCAGCAGCTTTTTTGTGGGACAGGGGAGAGCGGATACGCAGTATTTT. As protein: CASSFFVGQGRADTQYF.

This clonotype was recorded at least ten times. V usage is TRBV6-2 or TRBV6-3 and J usage is TRBJ2-5; possible D gene TRBD2, 5 bases. The germline gives CDR1 MNHEY, CDR2 SVGEGT. The CDR3 contains 14 residues. V shed 7 bases and J shed 1 base, with 13 bases lying between them. DNA of the CDR3: TGTGCCAGCAATCACGCGGGTTTCCAAGAGACCCAGTACTTC. Protein: CASNHAGFQETQYF.

This clonotype has a count of ten or more. The CDR3 loop is CASSFWTTQRELFF. In nucleotides, the CDR3 is TGTGCCAGCAGCTTCTGGACTACCCAACGGGAGCTGTTTTTT. V usage is TRBV7-2 and J usage is TRBJ2-2, with TRBD2 as a possible D gene (6 bases). This CDR3 comprises 14 residues. Trimming shortened V by 3 bases and J by 9 bases, and 14 bases separated the two germline ends. Germline CDR1 is SGHTA and CDR2 is FQGNSA.

In this sample, this clonotype turned up many times. The rearrangement joins TRBV12-3 or TRBV12-4 to TRBJ2-3; TRBD2 agrees at 10 bases. CDR3 size: 16 residues. Trimming took 2 bases from V and 2 from J; bases not matched to a gene: 4. The DNA of the CDR3 is TGTGCCAGCAGTTTATATCTAGCGGGAGTCACAGATACGCAGTATTTT. It is translated as CASSLYLAGVTDTQYF.

This clonotype was seen ten or more times. This sequence joins TRBV5-1 and TRBJ2-7; unclear D gene. Germline assignment: CDR1 SGHRS and CDR2 YFSETQ. The CDR3 runs to 15 residues. Trimming cost V 5 bases and J 2 bases, with 17 bases left between them. DNA for the CDR3: TGCGCCAGCAGGGCTGAGACGGACGCGACCTACGAGCAGTACTTC. This sequence encodes CASRAETDATYEQYF.

The chain couples TRBV6-1 to TRBJ2-5, with a possible D match to TRBD1 (6 bases). The CDR3 is 13 residues long. CDR1 MNHNS and CDR2 SASEGT come from the germline V gene. Trimming removed 6 bases from V and 2 bases from J, with 10 bases in between. The CDR3 is CASSRDKQETQYF. The DNA of the CDR3 is TGTGCCAGCAGCCGGGACAAACAAGAGACCCAGTACTTC.

This clonotype was seen repeatedly, ten times or more. The chain recombines TRBV5-1 with TRBJ1-6, with 9 bases matching TRBD1. V gave up 0 bases and J gave up 9 bases; unmatched junction bases: 7. CDR1 is SGHRS, CDR2 YFSETQ, per germline. The CDR3 is 16 amino acids. The CDR3 DNA sequence: TGCGCCAGCAGCTTGGCCGGACAGGGGCTCGGTTCACCCCTCCACTTT. It yields the protein CASSLAGQGLGSPLHF.

There are many counts of this clonotype. The chain uses TRBV6-2 or TRBV6-3 and TRBJ1-6, with 7 bases identical to TRBD1. The germline CDR1 and CDR2 sequences are MNHEY and SVGEGT. J gave up 9 bases and V 7 bases, and 9 bases lay outside the gene matches. There are 14 residues in the CDR3. CDR3 sequence: CASTPNRGGSPLHF. In nucleotides, the CDR3 is TGTGCCAGCACGCCAAACAGGGGTGGTTCACCCCTCCACTTT.

In this sample, this clonotype turned up many times. This sequence joins TRBV20-1 and TRBJ2-3; D might be TRBD1 (5 bases). Trimming removed 3 bases at V and 2 bases at J, with 6 bases between. The CDR3 sequence is 12 residues long. The germline V gene encodes CDR1 DFQATT and CDR2 SNEGSKA (reference sequence). CDR3 loop: CSASRVTDTQYF. Written as DNA, the CDR3 is TGCAGTGCTAGCAGGGTCACAGATACGCAGTATTTT.

This clonotype was counted at least ten times. The chain has TRBV7-2 and TRBJ2-3, with TRBD2 matching 11 bases. The germline V gene encodes CDR1 SGHTA and CDR2 FQGNSA. Losses at the gene ends were 3 bases for V and 6 bases for J; bases not matched to a gene: 2. This CDR3 region has 14 residues. DNA of the CDR3: TGTGCCAGCAGCTTTAGCGGGGGGGGGGATACGCAGTATTTT. Protein sequence: CASSFSGGGDTQYF.

There are many counts of this clonotype. The chain recombines TRBV20-1 with TRBJ2-3; unclear D gene. V lost 3 bases and J lost 0, with 10 bases in between. Germline V gene sequence: CDR1 DFQATT, CDR2 SNEGSKA (reference sequence). The CDR3 runs 14 residues. The CDR3: CSASTLRSTDTQYF. For the CDR3, the DNA is TGCAGTGCTAGCACCCTGCGGAGCACAGATACGCAGTATTTT.

This clonotype was found many times. This chain joins TRBV12-3 or TRBV12-4 and TRBJ2-1; tentatively, D is TRBD2 (6 bases). This CDR3 has 15 residues. The V end was cut by 2 bases, the J end by 7 bases, with 15 bases between. This chain's CDR3 is CASSLRAGRENEQFF. The CDR3 region has the DNA TGTGCCAGCAGTTTAAGGGCGGGACGAGAAAATGAGCAGTTCTTC.

Ten or more counts support this clonotype. The chain carries TRBV19 and TRBJ2-5; no clear D gene. V lost 0 bases and J 5 bases, leaving 7 bases between the germline ends. Germline V gene lookup returns CDR1 LNHDA and CDR2 SQIVND (reference sequence). The CDR3 extends over 13 amino acids. In DNA, the CDR3 is TGTGCCAGTAGTATAGAAGTTAGTGAGACCCAGTACTTC. Translating gives CASSIEVSETQYF.

The sample holds many counts of this clonotype. The chain is built from TRBV5-1 and TRBJ2-3, with 11 bases that match TRBD2. Germline V CDR1 and CDR2: SGHRS, YFSETQ. The CDR3 loop spans 15 amino acids. V lost 4 bases, J lost 3 bases, and 4 bases stayed unmatched. The CDR3 region has the DNA TGCGCCAGCAGCATGACTAGCGGGGTAACAGATACGCAGTATTTT. It is translated as CASSMTSGVTDTQYF.

This clonotype was seen many times. The chain carries TRBV7-2 and TRBJ2-7; D perhaps matches TRBD2 (6 bases). With 6 bases removed from V and 2 bases from J, the gap between germline ends came to 14 bases. Per the germline V gene, CDR1 is SGHTA and CDR2 is FQGNSA. This CDR3 has 14 residues. CDR3 nucleotide sequence: TGTGCCAGCAGTACCAGGAGGGGACCCTACGAGCAGTACTTC. This codes for CASSTRRGPYEQYF.

This clonotype was found many times. The V call is TRBV12-5, the J call TRBJ1-4; 10 bases fit TRBD1. In germline, CDR1 is LGHNT, CDR2 FRNRAP. This CDR3 has 15 residues. V shed 6 bases, J shed 4 bases, and the junction held 5 bases outside the gene matches. The CDR3 protein is CASGPWDRGNEKLFF. CDR3 in DNA: TGTGCTAGTGGACCCTGGGACAGGGGTAATGAAAAACTGTTTTTT. The whole variable domain, filled in from reference TRBV12-5 and TRBJ1-4, reads DARVTQTPRHKVTEMGQEVTMRCQPILGHNTVFWYRQTMMQGLELLAYFRNRAPLDDSGMPKDRFSAEMPDATLATLKIQPSEPRDSAVYFCASGPWDRGNEKLFFGSGTQLSVL.

This clonotype was counted ten times or more. At one end, the junction sequence differs from germline, possibly due to a read error. The chain combines TRBV7-7 with TRBJ2-3; 10 bases are a match to TRBD1. Germline CDR1 and CDR2: SSHAT and FNYEAQ (reference sequence). The CDR3 consists of 16 residues. The CDR3 coding sequence is TGTGCTAGCAGCTCAGGACAGGGGGGCGCAGCAGATACGCAGTATTTT. The encoded protein is CASSSGQGGAADTQYF.

This clonotype was seen many times. V usage is TRBV20-1 and J usage is TRBJ2-7, with 8 bases lining up with TRBD1. From germline, CDR1 is DFQATT and CDR2 SNEGSKA (reference sequence). CDR3 size: 13 residues. V shed 1 base, J shed 3 bases, and the junction held 2 bases outside the gene matches. The CDR3 DNA sequence: TGCAGTGCTAGAGTCGGACAGGGCTACGAGCAGTACTTC. This gives the protein CSARVGQGYEQYF.

This clonotype was seen ten or more times. This chain joins TRBV9 and TRBJ1-2, with unresolved D. The CDR3 is 14 amino acids. Germline loops: CDR1 SGDLS, CDR2 YYNGEE. Trimming cost V 4 bases and J 7 bases, with 17 bases left between them. The CDR3 nucleotides read TGTGCCAGCAGCACCCTACTTGCAGAGAGTGGCTACACCTTC. This gives the protein CASSTLLAESGYTF.

This rearrangement joins TRBV20-1 to TRBJ2-3; D is possibly TRBD1 or TRBD2 (7 bases each). CDR3 length: 17 amino acids. Trimming removed 3 bases at V and 4 bases at J, with 23 bases between. CDR1 is DFQATT, CDR2 SNEGSKA, per germline (reference sequence). The CDR3 bases are TGCAGTGCTAGTTATGTACGACAGGGCGGGAGCCCAGATACGCAGTATTTT. Translating gives CSASYVRQGGSPDTQYF.

This clonotype was observed at least ten times. The rearrangement uses TRBV7-2 and TRBJ2-3; 13 nucleotides align to TRBD2. Germline CDR1 and CDR2: SGHTA and FQGNSA. CDR3 length: 18 residues. Unmatched junction bases numbered 8, after V lost 5 bases and J lost 0 bases. The CDR3, as DNA: TGTGCCAGCAGCCGTACCGGGACTAGCGGGGATAGCACAGATACGCAGTATTTT. It encodes CASSRTGTSGDSTDTQYF.

This clonotype was recorded many times. This sequence joins TRBV29-1 and TRBJ1-2, with no clear D. V was trimmed by 4 bases and J by 6 bases, leaving 6 bases between them. The CDR3 sequence is 10 residues long. Germline CDR1 reads SQVTM; CDR2 reads ANQGSEA. CDR3 nucleotides: TGCAGCGTTGGACGGGATGGCTACACCTTC. Protein: CSVGRDGYTF.

The sample holds many counts of this clonotype. This chain connects TRBV15 to TRBJ2-3; D is possibly TRBD1 or TRBD2 (5 bases each). The CDR3 consists of 14 residues. Germline CDR1 and CDR2: LNHNV and YYDKDF (reference sequence). The ends were cut back, 5 bases at V and 5 bases at J, with 14 bases in the middle. The CDR3 spells CATSHLGDLDTQYF. Written as DNA, the CDR3 is TGTGCCACCAGCCACTTGGGGGATCTAGATACGCAGTATTTT.